A single sample gave rise to the 17 T cell receptor beta chains below, sequenced in a study of T-cell reconstitution after alpha-beta-depleted transplantation in children. Molecular barcoding with unique molecular identifiers was used for the TCRbeta library. TCRdb re-derived calls from the PCR reads in MiXCR, one entry per CDR3 protein. The repertoire consists of 90,000 to 100,000 distinct CDR3 sequences, with around 22% occurring once and the leading ten covering over 20%. Sequencing used PBMCs, obtained before TCRalphabeta/CD19-depleted stem cell transplant. The receptors derive from a boy aged 2 to 10 with acute lymphoblastic leukemia, due to receive a stem cell transplant.

A few counts support this clonotype. The DNA of the CDR3 is TGTGCCAGCATGGGCGCGGGCCCTAACACTGAAGCTTTCTTT. Translation: CASMGAGPNTEAFF. This chain uses TRBV27 with TRBJ1-1, with D unclear. CDR1 MNHEY and CDR2 SMNVEV come from the germline V gene (reference sequence). This CDR3 spans 14 amino acids. V was clipped by 7 bases and J by 2 bases, with 14 bases between them.

The chain joins TRBV5-4 to TRBJ2-5, with D maybe TRBD1 (5 bases). In germline, CDR1 is SGHNT, CDR2 YYREEE (reference sequence). This CDR3 contains 16 residues. V lost 0 bases and J 1 base, leaving 13 bases between the germline ends. Here the CDR3 reads CASSLELHRSQETQYF. CDR3 nucleotides: TGTGCCAGCAGCTTGGAGCTCCACAGGTCCCAAGAGACCCAGTACTTC.

Here the CDR3 DNA reads TGTGCCAGCAGCAGACAGGGCGGGTACGAGCAGTACTTC. Translated, it gives CASSRQGGYEQYF. The gene calls are TRBV5-5 and TRBJ2-7, with 7 bases lining up with TRBD1. The CDR3 runs to 13 residues. Germline CDR1 and CDR2: SGHKS and YYEKEE (reference sequence). V shed 4 bases and J 4 bases; nucleotides not matched to a gene: 5.

The chain couples TRBV4-1 to TRBJ2-1; 8 bases align to TRBD2. The germline V gene has CDR1 MGHRA and CDR2 YSYEKL. The CDR3 totals 14 residues. V lost 3 bases to trimming and J lost 8 bases; unmatched junction nucleotides: 6. As DNA, the CDR3 is TGCGCCAGCAGCCAGACGGGACTAGTCGATGAGCAGTTCTTC. Translation: CASSQTGLVDEQFF.

This clonotype was seen only a few times. The V and J genes are TRBV28 and TRBJ2-7; the D is unclear. V gave up 3 bases and J gave up 0 bases, with 12 bases separating them. Germline loops: CDR1 MDHEN, CDR2 SYDVKM. This CDR3 comprises 15 residues. The CDR3 region is CASSLGNSISYEQYF. The CDR3 DNA is TGTGCCAGCAGTTTGGGCAACTCCATCTCCTACGAGCAGTACTTC.

The genes are TRBV20-1 and TRBJ2-3; 10 bases map to TRBD2. From germline, CDR1 is DFQATT and CDR2 SNEGSKA (reference sequence). The V and J ends lost 6 bases and 7 bases, in that order; junction bases with no gene match: 10. This CDR3 has 14 amino acids. The CDR3 bases are TGCAGTGCCGGGGGAACTAGCGGGATACATACGCAGTATTTT. Protein sequence: CSAGGTSGIHTQYF.

A few counts support this clonotype. The chain links TRBV5-6 to TRBJ1-1, with D possibly matching TRBD1 (6 bases). V gave up 5 bases and J gave up 11 bases, with 22 bases separating them. CDR1 and CDR2 (germline): SGHDT, YYEEEE. The CDR3 spans 14 residues. The CDR3 region is CASSLTLQGAEAFF. The DNA of the CDR3 is TGTGCCAGCAGTTTGACATTACAGGGTGCAGAGGCTTTCTTT.

This clonotype was seen more than once but under ten times. The rearrangement joins TRBV20-1 to TRBJ2-3, with 9 bases that match TRBD2. V gave up 4 bases and J gave up 5 bases; unmatched junction bases: 19. The CDR3 is 18 amino acids. From germline, CDR1 is DFQATT and CDR2 SNEGSKA (reference sequence). CDR3 protein: CSATTSGGAGGAGDTQYF. CDR3 sequence (DNA): TGCAGTGCTACGACTAGCGGAGGGGCCGGGGGAGCTGGAGATACGCAGTATTTT.

The rearrangement joins TRBV7-9 to TRBJ2-3; D remains unclear. The CDR3 has 12 amino acids. The germline V gene encodes CDR1 SEHNR and CDR2 FQNEAQ (reference sequence). V was cut by 2 bases and J by 7 bases, with 7 bases left in between. The CDR3 DNA reads as TGTGCCAGCAGCTTACAACAGTATACGCAGTATTTT. This translates into CASSLQQYTQYF.

This clonotype occurred a few times. This chain's CDR3 is CSAEAGQGNSGYTF. The CDR3 region has the DNA TGCAGTGCGGAAGCGGGACAGGGAAACTCCGGCTACACCTTC. The V gene is TRBV20-1, the J gene TRBJ1-2; 9 nucleotides line up with TRBD1. V shed 6 bases, J shed 8 bases, and the junction held 13 bases outside the gene matches. Germline CDR1 DFQATT, CDR2 SNEGSKA (reference sequence). This CDR3 is 14 amino acids long.

Many counts were recorded for this clonotype. The chain carries TRBV20-1 and TRBJ1-1; possible D gene TRBD1, 5 bases. V gave up 6 bases and J gave up 0 bases, with 8 bases separating them. Germline V gene lookup returns CDR1 DFQATT and CDR2 SNEGSKA (reference sequence). The CDR3 extends over 12 amino acids. CDR3 region: CSALGVNTEAFF. CDR3 nucleotide sequence: TGCAGTGCCTTGGGGGTGAACACTGAAGCTTTCTTT.

To note about this clonotype: It may be a read error: a sequence one base away is much more abundant. The CDR3 ends on some other residue instead of the conserved phenylalanine or tryptophan, so this is likely a read error. The chain couples TRBV20-1 to TRBJ2-1; 10 bases line up with TRBD2. Trimming cost V 0 bases and J 6 bases; bases outside gene matches: 5. Germline V gene sequence: CDR1 DFQATT, CDR2 SNEGSKA (reference sequence). The CDR3 is made up of 15 amino acids. CDR3 region: CSARDTLAGTNEQFI. In DNA, the CDR3 is TGCAGTGCTAGAGATACACTAGCGGGAACCAATGAGCAGTTCATC.

Only a few counts were recorded for this clonotype. The CDR3 region has the DNA TGTGCCAGCTCCAAACCGGGACAGGGGACCGGGGATACGCAGTATTTT. Amino acid sequence: CASSKPGQGTGDTQYF. The genes are TRBV18 and TRBJ2-3, with 10 nucleotides matching TRBD1. The junction had 12 bases not matched to a gene; V was cut back by 6 bases and J by 6 bases. CDR1 KGHSH and CDR2 LQKENI come from the germline V gene. The CDR3 has 16 residues.

This clonotype was detected only a few times. This chain uses TRBV12-3 or TRBV12-4 with TRBJ2-2, with D possibly TRBD2 on 6 matching bases. V lost 8 bases, J lost 6 bases, and 22 bases lay in between. The CDR3 sequence is 16 residues long. The CDR3 nucleotides read TGTGCCAGCCATCTAATCGGCGGAGGGGCCGCCGGGGAGCTGTTTTTT. This sequence encodes CASHLIGGGAAGELFF.

The J gene is TRBJ1-1, the V gene TRBV7-8, with a possible D match to TRBD1 (5 bases). Germline CDR1 SGHVS, CDR2 FQNEAQ. The CDR3 covers 17 residues. V lost 5 bases and J 5 bases, leaving 24 bases between the germline ends. In DNA form, the CDR3 reads TGTGCCAGCAGCCAATCCGGGACGCCCGAAGTCGGGACTGAAGCTTTCTTT. It is translated as CASSQSGTPEVGTEAFF.

The chain joins TRBV11-2 to TRBJ2-7; no clear D gene. This CDR3 contains 12 residues. V was pared by 2 bases and J by 6 bases, with 8 bases between. CDR1 and CDR2 from the germline V gene are SGHAT and FQNNGV. CDR3: CASSLWGSEQYF. The CDR3 DNA sequence: TGTGCCAGCAGCTTATGGGGATCCGAGCAGTACTTC. The full variable domain, with the rest looked up from reference TRBV11-2 and TRBJ2-7, is EAGVAQSPRYKIIEKRQSVAFWCNPISGHATLYWYQQILGQGPKLLIQFQNNGVVDDSQLPKDRFSAERLKGVDSTLKIQPAKLEDSAVYLCASSLWGSEQYFGPGTRLTVT.

This clonotype was detected many times. The rearrangement links TRBV28 to TRBJ2-3, with a weak D call TRBD2 (6 bases). CDR1 and CDR2 from the germline V gene are MDHEN and SYDVKM. Trimming took off 6 bases at V and 1 base at J, with 17 bases between the two ends. This CDR3 contains 16 residues. The CDR3 nucleotides read TGTGCCAGCAGCCGTCGGAGGGCCGCCCGCACAGATACGCAGTATTTT. This codes for CASSRRRAARTDTQYF.